This passage covers 11 T cell receptor beta chains from one sample sequenced in a study of shared clonotypes between healthy human individuals (dated by TCRdb to the early 2020s). Libraries were built with the immunoSEQ multiplex PCR assay. As stored in TCRdb, this immuneACCESS dataset retains in-frame rearrangements with V and J assigned. A fraction of the clones does not appear; measured against another copy, unresolved V genes explain less than half of the discrepancy, and the remainder lacks a known reason. The sample has about 1.1 million clones on record, more than 75% of them singletons. The ten biggest clones cover under 0.65% of the sample. Sequenced input: memory CD4+ T cells from PBMCs. The label giving this sample's cell subset or site can be read as: CD45RA-negative fraction. All receptors come from a man younger than 30 in good health. Some clones in this sample may be carry-over from other donors' samples.

As DNA, the CDR3 is TGTGCCATCAGTGAGGACCCTAGCGGGAGTCCTGGGGCCAACGTCCTGACTTTC. Its protein is CAISEDPSGSPGANVLTF. V is TRBV10-3 and J is TRBJ2-6; TRBD2 agrees at 10 bases. CDR1 is ENHRY and CDR2 is SYGVKD in the germline V gene. Germline trimming cut 2 bases from V and 2 bases from J; bases unmatched to any gene: 6. This CDR3 region has 18 residues.

Turning to this clone: The same CDR3 arises from other DNA sequences in this sample as well. The rearrangement links TRBV2 to TRBJ2-5; D remains unclear. Trimming shortened V by 4 bases and J by 5 bases, and 5 bases separated the two germline ends. CDR1 is SNHLY, CDR2 FYNNEI, per germline. The CDR3 spans 11 residues. The CDR3 loop is CASSVTETQYF. The DNA of the CDR3 is TGTGCCAGCAGTGTGACGGAGACCCAGTACTTC.

This clone was detected a few times. The rearrangement uses TRBV4-3 and TRBJ1-3; D gene ambiguous. V was clipped by 0 bases and J by 1 base, with 7 bases between them. Germline lookup yields CDR1 LGHNA and CDR2 YSLEER. The CDR3 extends over 15 amino acids. This CDR3 reads CASSQEPQSGNTIYF. CDR3 coding DNA: TGCGCCAGCAGCCAAGAGCCACAATCTGGAAACACCATATATTTT.

The V gene is TRBV5-4, the J gene TRBJ2-6; D is undetermined. In germline, CDR1 is SGHNT, CDR2 YYREEE (reference sequence). V dropped 0 bases and J dropped 0 bases, with 13 bases sitting between them. The length of the CDR3 is 18 residues. CDR3 region: CASSLGHFLGSGANVLTF. CDR3 DNA: TGTGCCAGCAGCTTGGGGCACTTTCTCGGCTCTGGGGCCAACGTCCTGACTTTC. Complete variable domain (other parts from reference TRBV5-4 and TRBJ2-6): ETGVTQSPTHLIKTRGQQVTLRCSSQSGHNTVSWYQQALGQGPQFIFQYYREEENGRGNFPPRFSGLQFPNYSSELNVNALELDDSALYLCASSLGHFLGSGANVLTFGAGSRLTVL.

This rearrangement joins TRBV7-9 to TRBJ2-7; 10 bases match TRBD2. V shed 8 bases and J 4 bases; nucleotides not matched to a gene: 14. The CDR3 is made up of 16 amino acids. The V gene's germline CDR1 is SEHNR and CDR2 FQNEAQ (reference sequence). The CDR3 here is CASSSGSGRALYEQYF. CDR3 nucleotide sequence: TGTGCCAGCTCCTCCGGGAGCGGGAGGGCTTTATACGAGCAGTACTTC. Combining the CDR3 with reference TRBV7-9 and TRBJ2-7 gives the whole variable domain DTGVSQNPRHKITKRGQNVTFRCDPISEHNRLYWYRQTLGQGPEFLTYFQNEAQLEKSRLLSDRFSAERPKGSFSTLEIQRTEQGDSAMYLCASSSGSGRALYEQYFGPGTRLTVT.

This chain joins TRBV9 and TRBJ2-1; 7 bases line up with TRBD2. The CDR3 is 15 residues long. The germline gives CDR1 SGDLS, CDR2 YYNGEE. V lost 3 bases and J lost 8; bases outside the gene matches: 11. The CDR3 region is CASSEGGSGGDEQFF. As DNA, the CDR3 is TGTGCCAGCAGCGAGGGAGGGAGCGGCGGGGATGAGCAGTTCTTC.

Regarding this clone: This sample also contains other DNA sequences that code for the same CDR3. The chain combines TRBV27 with TRBJ2-1; the match to TRBD1 covers 7 bases. CDR1 is MNHEY, CDR2 SMNVEV, per germline (reference sequence). J gave up 5 bases and V 2 bases, and 0 bases lay outside the gene matches. The length of the CDR3 is 13 residues. This CDR3 reads CASSLRGHNEQFF. CDR3 nucleotides: TGTGCCAGCAGTTTAAGGGGGCACAATGAGCAGTTCTTC.

As regards this clone: At one boundary the junction diverges from the germline segment, which might be a read error. This same CDR3 is encoded by further DNA sequences in the sample. The CDR3, as DNA: TGCGCCAGCAGCCAAGATAGGGCGGGAGGGCCCGTCTTC. Protein: CASSQDRAGGPVF. This chain joins TRBV4-3 and TRBJ2-4; 9 bases are shared with TRBD2. The CDR3 is 13 amino acids. Germline values: CDR1 LGHNA, CDR2 YSLEER.

Remarks on this clone: The germline gene is not matched at one end of the junction; a read error may be the cause. The rearrangement links TRBV6-1 to TRBJ1-1; D might be TRBD1 (6 bases). The CDR3 runs to 13 residues. From germline, CDR1 is MNHNS and CDR2 SASEGT. The CDR3 DNA reads as TGTGCCATCAGTTTGGACAGGAACACTGAAGCTTTCTTT. It encodes CAISLDRNTEAFF.

This clone was found once. The V call is TRBV10-3, the J call TRBJ2-1, with TRBD1 matching 8 bases. V trimming: 8 bases; J trimming: 8 bases; junction bases outside the gene matches: 11. The germline gives CDR1 ENHRY, CDR2 SYGVKD. This CDR3 region has 14 residues. The CDR3 loop is CAIRESQGADEQFF. CDR3 coding DNA: TGTGCCATCCGGGAATCTCAGGGGGCCGATGAGCAGTTCTTC.

The J gene is TRBJ1-1, the V gene TRBV29-1; the D gene is possibly TRBD1 (5 bases). The CDR3 is 12 residues long. Germline CDR1 is SQVTM and CDR2 is ANQGSEA. The ends were cut back, 6 bases at V and 1 base at J, with 9 bases in the middle. CDR3 DNA: TGCAGCGTCGCGACAGCGAACACTGAAGCTTTCTTT. Translating gives CSVATANTEAFF.